This TCR beta chain was obtained from a study of CD8+ T cells in alopecia areata. This clone was detected a few times. The target antigen is unknown. TCR sequencing used cDNA made by reverse transcription of extracted RNA. The table came from immunoSEQ multiplex PCR; TCRdb's copy has only in-frame clones and leaves some out. The table lists 90,000 to 130,000 clones, roughly 59% of them singletons. The ends were cut back, 11 bases at V and 0 bases at J, with 16 bases in the middle. CDR3 length equals 15 residues. Germline V gives CDR1 LNHDA, CDR2 SQIVND (reference sequence). General study findings and limits: Among the cells sequenced in scalp samples are also the resident alphabeta T cells of normal skin. Across lesional scalp, and particularly alopecia totalis/universalis, clonality surpassed that of normal scalp. Patients shared TCRs less clearly than mice did, possibly for HLA-related reasons.

The receptor comes from a human donor in good health. Sequenced input: CD8+ T cells sorted from blood. The chain links TRBV19 to TRBJ1-4; D is perhaps TRBD1 (6 bases). CDR3 sequence (DNA): TGTGCCCTCGGACAGCCGGCCACAACTAATGAAAAACTGTTTTTT. Protein: CALGQPATTNEKLFF.